Listed below are T cell receptor beta chains from one sample, sequenced in a study of shared clonotypes between healthy human individuals. Repertoires were generated with immunoSEQ multiplex PCR, while TCRdb's copy carries only in-frame clones and drops some. The sample lists roughly 700,000 clones, over 65% occurring once. The sequencing input was memory CD4+ T cells sorted from blood. These receptors all come from a woman between 25 and 40 years old in good health. The CDR3 runs from the conserved cysteine through the conserved F or W. A D gene is named only where the DNA matches it firmly. Clone size is stated in some rows and not others, as once, few, many or a class when expanded.

j_gene | v_gene | d_gene | abundance | CDR3nt | CDR3aa
TRBJ2-2 | TRBV18 | - | few | TGTGCCAGCTCACCACCGGTAAGGCCAGGGAACACCGGGGAGCTGTTTTTT | CASSPPVRPGNTGELFF
TRBJ1-1 | TRBV20-1 | - | - | TGCAGTGCCCCTACGATGACTGAAGCTTTCTTT | CSAPTMTEAFF
TRBJ2-2 | TRBV13 | - | - | TGTGCCAGCAGCGGAGGGGTCCTTGCGTCCGGGGAGCTGTTTTTT | CASSGGVLASGELFF
TRBJ1-2 | TRBV4-1 | - | - | TGCGCCAGCAGCCAAGGTAGGCAGGCGAACTATGGCTACACCTTC | CASSQGRQANYGYTF
TRBJ2-5 | TRBV7-5 | - | - | TGTGTCAGAAGCTTAGGTCTCCAGACAGGGGAGACCCAGTACTTC | CVRSLGLQTGETQYF
TRBJ2-7 | TRBV4-2 | - | - | TGTGCCAGCAGCCAAGAAGGGGGGTCTCACGAGCAGTACTTC | CASSQEGGSHEQYF
TRBJ2-1 | TRBV5-1 | - | once | TGCGCCAGCAGCTTGGGCAACTCTCTAGCGCCCAATGAGCAGTTCTTC | CASSLGNSLAPNEQFF
TRBJ2-7 | TRBV18 | TRBD2 | once | TGTGCCAGCTCACCTATCGGTCTAGCGGGAAGCTCCTACGAGCAGTACTTC | CASSPIGLAGSSYEQYF
TRBJ1-1 | TRBV11-2 | - | - | TGTGCCAGCAGCTTCTGGGGGCGAGGGTACACTGAAGCTTTCTTT | CASSFWGRGYTEAFF
TRBJ2-1 | TRBV6-4 | TRBD2 | - | TGTGCCAGCAGTGACTCGAATCTAGCGGGAAGTGAGCAGTTCTTC | CASSDSNLAGSEQFF
TRBJ2-1 | TRBV5-6 | - | - | TGTGCCAGCTATAACTACAATGAGCAGTTCTTC | CASYNYNEQFF
TRBJ2-3 | TRBV5-4 | TRBD2 | - | TGTGCCAGCAGTCTAGCGGGAGTAGTAAGCGCAGATACGCAGTATTTT | CASSLAGVVSADTQYF
TRBJ1-5 | TRBV6-6 | - | - | TGTGCCAGCAGTTACGATAGATTCAATCAGCCCCAGCATTTT | CASSYDRFNQPQHF
TRBJ2-5 | TRBV11-2 | - | - | TGTGCCAGCAGCTTAAGGGGGTGGCTAGCGGAAGAGACCCAGTACTTC | CASSLRGWLAEETQYF
TRBJ2-5 | TRBV6-6 | TRBD2 | - | TGTGCCAGCAGACGGACTAGCGGGAGTATTGAGACCCAGTACTTC | CASRRTSGSIETQYF
TRBJ1-4 | TRBV30 | TRBD1 | few | TGTGCCTGGAGTGTTTTTTGGGCAGGGGGAAATGAAAAACTGTTTTTT | CAWSVFWAGGNEKLFF
TRBJ2-2 | TRBV5-1 | - | - | TGCGCCAGCGCTCCCAGGGACTCTTTGGGGGAGCTGTTTTTT | CASAPRDSLGELFF
TRBJ2-5 | TRBV7-2 | - | - | TGTGCCAGCAGCTTAGGGTCATCCTCGGGGGAGACCCAGTACTTC | CASSLGSSSGETQYF
TRBJ2-1 | TRBV4-2 | - | few | TGTGCCAGCAGCCAAGATGGTGGTGGGCGCAATGAGCAGTTCTTC | CASSQDGGGRNEQFF
TRBJ2-5 | TRBV11-2 | - | few | TGTGCCAGCTGCCCCCGGCGGGACACACAAGAGACCCAGTACTTC | CASCPRRDTQETQYF
TRBJ1-1 | TRBV5-1 | - | - | TGCGCCAGCAGCATAGGGGACCGGAACACTGAAGCTTTCTTT | CASSIGDRNTEAFF
TRBJ1-1 | TRBV6-1 | - | - | TGTGCCAGCAGTGTTCGAGGGGACACTGAAGCTTTCTTT | CASSVRGDTEAFF
TRBJ1-1 | TRBV5-5 | - | - | TGTGCCAGCAGCTTGGCTCCGGGGGGCTTCCTTGAAGCTTTCTTT | CASSLAPGGFLEAFF
TRBJ1-3 | TRBV28 | - | - | TGTGCCAGCAGTTTTCGGTCTGCGGGAATTTTTGGAAACACCATATATTTT | CASSFRSAGIFGNTIYF
TRBJ1-2 | TRBV2 | TRBD1 | - | TGTGCCAGCAATGAAGAAGGGGGACAGGGCCAGAAAGCTAACTATGGCTACACCTTC | CASNEEGGQGQKANYGYTF
TRBJ2-7 | TRBV5-6 | TRBD1 | - | TGTGCCAGCAGCCGACAGGGGACCCTTTCCTACGAGCAGTACTTC | CASSRQGTLSYEQYF
TRBJ1-3 | TRBV19 | TRBD1 | - | TGTGCCAGTAACACGGACAGGCCCTCTGGAAACACCATATATTTT | CASNTDRPSGNTIYF
TRBJ1-2 | TRBV4-1 | - | - | TGCGCCAGCAGCCCTACGTGGTGGCAGGGTGAGGACTACACCTTC | CASSPTWWQGEDYTF
TRBJ1-2 | TRBV19 | TRBD1 | - | TGTGCCAGTAGATCCAGTCCTTCGACAGGGAGTAATGGCTACACCTTC | CASRSSPSTGSNGYTF
TRBJ2-7 | TRBV9 | - | - | TGTGCCAGCAGCGTTAGTTTGGCAGCCGGTTGGTACGAGCAGTACTTC | CASSVSLAAGWYEQYF
TRBJ2-7 | TRBV10-1 | TRBD1 | - | TGCGCCAGCAGGGGACAGGGAGCCTACGAGCAGTACTTC | CASRGQGAYEQYF
TRBJ2-3 | TRBV7-9 | - | - | TGTGCCAGCAGCACTAAGGACCGCGCAGATACGCAGTATTTT | CASSTKDRADTQYF
TRBJ2-1 | TRBV7-8 | - | once | TGTGCCAGCACCCTGGGGACGGGACTCATGTACAATGAGCAGTTCTTC | CASTLGTGLMYNEQFF
TRBJ2-3 | TRBV9 | TRBD2 | once | TGTGCCAGCAGCACCGGGGGACTAGCGGGAGGCACAGATACGCAGTATTTT | CASSTGGLAGGTDTQYF
TRBJ1-2 | TRBV7-2 | - | few | TGTGCCAGCAGCTTACAGGTGATAGCTAACTATGGCTACACCTTC | CASSLQVIANYGYTF
TRBJ2-1 | TRBV5-1 | - | - | TGCGCCAGTGGCACCCTCAAGAACTACAATGAGCAGTTCTTC | CASGTLKNYNEQFF
TRBJ2-3 | TRBV27 | - | - | TGTGCCAGCAGTTTAGGGCACGTCACAGATACGCAGTATTTT | CASSLGHVTDTQYF
TRBJ2-2 | TRBV7-3 | TRBD1 | - | TGTGCCAGCAGCATCGACAGGGTAGCTACCGGGGAGCTGTTTTTT | CASSIDRVATGELFF
TRBJ1-4 | TRBV5-1 | - | few | TGCGCCAGCAGCTTGGTTTTGGGTGGCACTAATGAAAAACTGTTTTTT | CASSLVLGGTNEKLFF
TRBJ1-1 | TRBV19 | - | few | TGTGCCAGTAGTACCACGACAGGTCCAGCTTTCTTT | CASSTTTGPAFF